The 32 T cell receptor beta chains below all came from one sample that was sequenced in a study of Ad26.COV2.S vaccination and SARS-CoV-2 variants. Libraries were prepared by immunoSEQ multiplex PCR; TCRdb keeps only in-frame clonotypes and omits some of them. The repertoire consists of tens of thousands of clones, with around 83% occurring once and the leading ten covering less than 50%. This specimen was peripheral blood, taken after recovery from COVID-19. All receptors derive from a human donor who had recovered from COVID-19.

This clone was recorded only once. The chain is built from TRBV7-2 and TRBJ2-5; TRBD1 might be the D (5 bases). The V end lost 1 base, the J end lost 4 bases, and 13 bases lay between the germline ends. Germline-derived CDR1 and CDR2 are SGHTA and FQGNSA. The CDR3 runs 15 residues. The CDR3 is CASSLEGRVRETQYF. The CDR3 nucleotides are TGTGCCAGCAGCTTAGAGGGGCGTGTTCGAGAGACCCAGTACTTC.

The chain combines TRBV7-6 with TRBJ2-5; a weak D match, TRBD1 (6 bases). The CDR3 consists of 16 residues. Looked up from germline, CDR1 is SGHVS and CDR2 is FNYEAQ. The ends were cut back, 3 bases at V and 7 bases at J, with 21 bases in the middle. CDR3 sequence reads: CASSFNSGTTPGTQYF. CDR3 nucleotide sequence: TGTGCCAGCAGCTTTAACTCCGGGACAACCCCAGGGACCCAGTACTTC.

This clone appeared once. At the DNA level, this CDR3 is encoded by other sequences in the same sample as well. The J gene is TRBJ1-5, the V gene TRBV11-2; no clear D gene. V shed 1 base and J shed 5 bases, with 6 bases lying between them. This CDR3 has 13 amino acids. Germline CDR1 is SGHAT and CDR2 is FQNNGV. The CDR3 region has the DNA TGTGCCAGCAGCTTAGGGTTGGATCAGCCCCAGCATTTT. Residues: CASSLGLDQPQHF.

The chain joins TRBV19 to TRBJ2-7, with 9 bases identical to TRBD1. V lost 5 bases and J lost 1; bases outside the gene matches: 3. Germline V gene data show CDR1 as LNHDA and CDR2 as SQIVND (reference sequence). This CDR3 is 14 amino acids long. The CDR3 protein is CASSAGTGSYEQYF. Here the CDR3 DNA reads TGTGCCAGTAGTGCCGGGACAGGGTCCTACGAGCAGTACTTC.

The chain uses TRBV19 and TRBJ1-2; D is unclear. The germline gives CDR1 LNHDA, CDR2 SQIVND (reference sequence). The V gene lost 9 bases and the J gene lost 2 bases, with 10 bases spanning the gap. The CDR3 sequence is 12 residues long. The CDR3 here is CASSGRNYGYTF. As DNA, the CDR3 is TGTGCCAGCAGTGGACGGAACTATGGCTACACCTTC.

This rearrangement joins TRBV2 to TRBJ2-1, with a possible D match to TRBD1 (6 bases). This CDR3 comprises 13 residues. V lost 11 bases and J 9 bases, leaving 20 bases between the germline ends. The germline CDR1 and CDR2 sequences are SNHLY and FYNNEI. The CDR3 reads CAGHIQGSGEQFF. CDR3 sequence (DNA): TGTGCCGGCCATATACAGGGTTCGGGTGAGCAGTTCTTC. The full variable domain, with the rest looked up from reference TRBV2 and TRBJ2-1, is EPEVTQTPSHQVTQMGQEVILRCVPISNHLYFYWYRQILGQKVEFLVSFYNNEISEKSEIFDDQFSVERPDGSNFTLKIRSTKLEDSAMYFCAGHIQGSGEQFFGPGTRLTVL.

This chain uses TRBV9 with TRBJ2-3; tentative D call: TRBD2 (6 bases). CDR3 length: 16 residues. CDR1 and CDR2 (germline): SGDLS, YYNGEE. The V end was cut by 0 bases, the J end by 0 bases, with 11 bases between. CDR3 in amino acids: CASSVAGAPSTDTQYF. The CDR3 DNA is TGTGCCAGCAGCGTAGCGGGAGCACCTAGCACAGATACGCAGTATTTT.

This sequence joins TRBV3-1 (or the pseudogene TRBV3-2) and TRBJ2-2; D remains unclear. The V and J ends lost 1 base and 5 bases respectively, with 14 bases between them. CDR1 is LGHDT, CDR2 YNNKEL, per germline (reference sequence). The CDR3 length is 16 residues. The CDR3 reads CASSQGLGRETGELFF. For the CDR3, the DNA is TGTGCCAGCAGCCAAGGTCTGGGAAGAGAAACCGGGGAGCTGTTTTTT.

The chain couples TRBV10-3 to TRBJ1-1; TRBD1 is a possible D gene (5 bases). V dropped 7 bases and J dropped 5 bases, with 8 bases sitting between them. The length of the CDR3 is 11 residues. From germline, CDR1 is ENHRY and CDR2 SYGVKD. The CDR3 DNA reads TGTGCCATCAAGGGGTCAACTGAAGCTTTCTTT. It yields the protein CAIKGSTEAFF.

The rearrangement links TRBV5-1 to TRBJ1-2, with D possibly being TRBD1 (5 bases). Germline lookup yields CDR1 SGHRS and CDR2 YFSETQ. Trimming pared 3 bases from V and 0 bases from J, leaving 15 bases between. The CDR3 spans 16 residues. CDR3 region: CASSSSRQRPNYGYTF. In nucleotides, the CDR3 is TGCGCCAGCAGCTCCTCGAGACAGCGACCTAACTATGGCTACACCTTC.

This chain connects TRBV19 to TRBJ2-3, with D perhaps matching TRBD1 (6 bases). The CDR3 is made up of 14 amino acids. Trimming stripped 3 bases from V and 4 bases from J, with 11 bases between. In germline, CDR1 is LNHDA, CDR2 SQIVND (reference sequence). The CDR3 protein is CASSIAGVADTQYF. CDR3 bases: TGTGCCAGTAGTATCGCAGGGGTAGCAGATACGCAGTATTTT.

The genes are TRBV9 and TRBJ1-2; 10 bases are a match to TRBD1. The CDR3 length is 15 residues. The germline CDR1 and CDR2 sequences are SGDLS and YYNGEE. With 4 bases clipped from V and 5 bases from J, the junction kept 8 bases outside the gene matches. The DNA for the CDR3 is TGTGCCAGCAGCCCCGGACAGGGGGGAAGATATGGCTACACCTTC. It specifies CASSPGQGGRYGYTF.

The chain couples TRBV6-4 to TRBJ2-1; a possible D gene is TRBD2 (7 bases). The germline gives CDR1 MRHNA, CDR2 SNTAGT. Between the trimmed V and J ends, which lost 3 bases and 4 bases, there was a span of 13 bases. There are 15 residues in the CDR3. CDR3 sequence reads: CASSERAGAYNEQFF. The CDR3 nucleotides are TGTGCCAGCAGTGAGAGGGCGGGGGCTTACAATGAGCAGTTCTTC.

The chain carries TRBV5-6 and TRBJ1-1; D ambiguous. The CDR3 extends over 14 amino acids. The germline V and J ends were trimmed by 4 bases and 1 base, with 11 bases remaining between them. From germline, CDR1 is SGHDT and CDR2 YYEEEE. The CDR3 DNA reads TGTGCCAGCAGCCCCCCTCGGTCGAACACTGAAGCTTTCTTT. Translated: CASSPPRSNTEAFF.

The sample holds a few counts of this clone. The gene calls are TRBV5-6 and TRBJ1-2; 9 bases align to TRBD1. The CDR3 extends over 17 amino acids. Germline-derived CDR1 and CDR2 are SGHDT and YYEEEE. V shed 1 base, J shed 7 bases, and the junction held 14 bases outside the gene matches. This chain's CDR3 is CASSLLTGGRTWGGYTF. The CDR3 DNA follows: TGTGCCAGCAGCTTGTTGACAGGGGGGCGGACCTGGGGTGGCTACACCTTC.

The rearrangement links TRBV5-1 to TRBJ2-3; perhaps D is TRBD1 or TRBD2 (5 bases each). The CDR3 runs to 15 residues. Trimming cost V 2 bases and J 2 bases, with 12 bases left between them. CDR1 and CDR2 (germline): SGHRS, YFSETQ. CDR3 sequence (DNA): TGCGCCAGCAGCTTTGGGGGAAGCAACACAGATACGCAGTATTTT. Translation: CASSFGGSNTDTQYF.

This clone has a single count. The V gene is TRBV5-4, the J gene TRBJ2-6; no clear D gene. This CDR3 region has 15 residues. Per the germline V gene, CDR1 is SGHNT and CDR2 is YYREEE (reference sequence). V was cut by 0 bases and J by 2 bases, with 6 bases left in between. CDR3 amino acids: CASSLGAPGANVLTF. In nucleotides, the CDR3 is TGTGCCAGCAGCTTGGGGGCTCCTGGGGCCAACGTCCTGACTTTC.

This chain links TRBV4-2 with TRBJ1-1; D not resolved. The germline CDR1 and CDR2 sequences are LGHNA and YNFKEQ. The ends were cut back, 4 bases at V and 10 bases at J, with 19 bases in the middle. CDR3 length equals 14 residues. CDR3 DNA: TGTGCCAGCAGCCCAACGGACCCTTTCGTGGGAGCTTTCTTT. Translating it yields CASSPTDPFVGAFF.

The gene calls are TRBV2 and TRBJ1-5; 9 bases fit TRBD1. The CDR3 spans 14 residues. After removal of 8 bases from V and 6 bases from J, the junction contained 8 bases not matched to a gene. CDR1 and CDR2 (germline): SNHLY, FYNNEI. The chain's CDR3 is CASDTGGAGQPQHF. DNA for the CDR3: TGTGCCAGCGACACAGGGGGCGCGGGTCAGCCCCAGCATTTT.

J is TRBJ1-5 and V is TRBV6-1; D is undetermined. V was trimmed by 2 bases and J by 5 bases, leaving 10 bases between them. The CDR3 spans 14 residues. Germline CDR1 and CDR2: MNHNS and SASEGT. CDR3 sequence reads: CASSENRNYQPQHF. The DNA of the CDR3 is TGTGCCAGCAGTGAAAACAGAAACTATCAGCCCCAGCATTTT.

The CDR3 bases are TGCAGCGTGGGCGAGGGGCCGATCTCTCCAGATACGCAGTATTTT. Translating gives CSVGEGPISPDTQYF. This chain uses TRBV29-1 with TRBJ2-3; possibly TRBD1 or TRBD2 for D (5 bases each). V was trimmed by 6 bases and J by 4 bases, leaving 20 bases between them. Germline-derived CDR1 and CDR2 are SQVTM and ANQGSEA. The CDR3 runs 15 residues.

This chain connects TRBV5-1 to TRBJ1-4; TRBD1 might be the D (6 bases). The CDR3 has 14 residues. The V gene lost 7 bases and the J gene lost 3 bases, with 13 bases spanning the gap. In germline, CDR1 is SGHRS, CDR2 YFSETQ. CDR3 nucleotides: TGCGCCAGCCGGATGGGGGGCTCTAATGAAAAACTGTTTTTT. This codes for CASRMGGSNEKLFF.

The chain recombines TRBV27 with TRBJ2-1, with 10 bases lining up with TRBD2. Trimming took 5 bases from V and 9 from J; bases not matched to a gene: 16. In germline, CDR1 is MNHEY, CDR2 SMNVEV (reference sequence). This CDR3 is built from 17 residues. The CDR3 region has the DNA TGTGCCAGCAGTCCCAGGGTAGCGGGAGGTGCAGTGATTGAGCAGTTCTTC. This codes for CASSPRVAGGAVIEQFF.

The rearrangement links TRBV10-3 to TRBJ1-4; TRBD1 agrees at 9 bases. The CDR3 runs 13 residues. CDR1 is ENHRY, CDR2 SYGVKD, per germline. With V trimmed by 6 bases and J by 9 bases, 5 bases remained unmatched. The DNA of the CDR3 is TGTGCCATCAGCCCGGACAGGGGTCAAAAACTGTTTTTT. Its translation is CAISPDRGQKLFF.

The chain links TRBV19 to TRBJ1-2; the match to TRBD1 covers 7 bases. The trim removed 2 bases at V and 3 bases at J, leaving 3 bases unmatched. CDR3 length equals 14 residues. Germline assignment: CDR1 LNHDA and CDR2 SQIVND (reference sequence). The CDR3 loop reads CASSIRGTDYGYTF. As DNA, the CDR3 is TGTGCCAGTAGTATAAGAGGGACAGACTATGGCTACACCTTC.

This clone was observed a few times. J is TRBJ2-7 and V is TRBV7-3, with D possibly TRBD2 on 6 matching bases. From germline, CDR1 is SGHTA and CDR2 FQGTGA. The V end was cut by 2 bases, the J end by 4 bases, with 9 bases between. This CDR3 spans 13 amino acids. The CDR3 sequence: CASSLGGWYEQYV. The DNA of the CDR3 is TGTGCCAGCAGCTTAGGGGGGTGGTACGAGCAGTACGTC.

The chain has TRBV7-2 and TRBJ2-3; D is possibly TRBD2 (6 bases). CDR3 size: 14 residues. Germline V gene sequence: CDR1 SGHTA, CDR2 FQGNSA. Between the trimmed V and J ends, which lost 5 bases and 6 bases, there was a span of 15 bases. The CDR3 DNA reads TGTGCCAGCAGCGCGGGGTCAGCGGCGGATACGCAGTATTTT. This translates into CASSAGSAADTQYF.

The count of this clone is one. The V gene is TRBV24-1, the J gene TRBJ2-1; D not certain. The CDR3 sequence is 11 residues long. Germline V gene sequence: CDR1 KGHDR, CDR2 SFDVKD. With 5 bases removed from V and 7 bases from J, the gap between germline ends came to 5 bases. DNA for the CDR3: TGTGCCACCAGTGCGATGAATGAGCAGTTCTTC. The encoded protein is CATSAMNEQFF.

The rearrangement joins TRBV11-2 to TRBJ2-1; TRBD2 might be the D (6 bases). Germline CDR1 is SGHAT and CDR2 is FQNNGV. With 4 bases removed from V and 5 bases from J, the gap between germline ends came to 15 bases. The CDR3 sequence is 15 residues long. CDR3 nucleotide sequence: TGTGCCAGCAGCTCGACTAGAGGGGCGAACAATGAGCAGTTCTTC. This gives the protein CASSSTRGANNEQFF.

This chain links TRBV11-2 with TRBJ2-2; possible D gene TRBD2, 7 bases. V dropped 0 bases and J dropped 5 bases, with 13 bases sitting between them. Germline loops: CDR1 SGHAT, CDR2 FQNNGV. This CDR3 is 16 amino acids long. The CDR3 coding sequence is TGTGCCAGCAGCTTAGATGCGGGGGCACCTACCGGGGAGCTGTTTTTT. It yields the protein CASSLDAGAPTGELFF.

V usage is TRBV5-1 and J usage is TRBJ2-3, with D unclear. The CDR3 spans 13 residues. Trimming took off 8 bases at V and 3 bases at J, with 13 bases between the two ends. Germline lookup yields CDR1 SGHRS and CDR2 YFSETQ. The CDR3: CASSVGVTDTQYF. The CDR3 DNA reads TGCGCCAGTTCGGTCGGTGTTACAGATACGCAGTATTTT.

This clone was counted a few times. This chain uses TRBV3-1 (or the pseudogene TRBV3-2) with TRBJ2-1; D not certain. Per germline, CDR1 LGHDT and CDR2 YNNKEL (reference sequence). The CDR3 runs to 14 residues. Deletions cut 0 bases from V and 9 bases from J, with 12 bases between. This CDR3 is CASSQDRLSGEQFF. In DNA, the CDR3 is TGTGCCAGCAGCCAAGATCGTCTTTCTGGTGAGCAGTTCTTC.